A single T cell receptor beta chain is shown here with its context. What it binds is not known. The record originates from a study of T cell responses to AZD1222 COVID-19 vaccine. Study-level background: Recipients boosted at about 4 weeks or about 12 weeks are pooled.

General study points: In the spike-specific TCR repertoire, nearly half reportedly target unmutated variant regions. White British donors predominated, females outnumbered males, and clonal diversity was possibly underestimated.

Sequencing was performed with immunoSEQ multiplex PCR; in TCRdb, only in-frame clones are kept and a portion is missing. In the table there are roughly 140,000 clones, roughly 89% of which are singletons. Germline V CDR1 and CDR2: SNHLY, FYNNEI. This CDR3 has 14 amino acids. J lost 6 bases, V lost 9 bases, and 7 bases had no gene match. Material: peripheral blood, obtained on day 0 of AZD1222 vaccination. The clonotype comes from an adult in good health. The genes are TRBV2 and TRBJ2-1; 11 bases align to TRBD2. For the CDR3, the DNA is TGTGCCAGTTCCCTCGGACTAGCGGGCAATGAGCAGTTCTTC. Amino acids: CASSLGLAGNEQFF.